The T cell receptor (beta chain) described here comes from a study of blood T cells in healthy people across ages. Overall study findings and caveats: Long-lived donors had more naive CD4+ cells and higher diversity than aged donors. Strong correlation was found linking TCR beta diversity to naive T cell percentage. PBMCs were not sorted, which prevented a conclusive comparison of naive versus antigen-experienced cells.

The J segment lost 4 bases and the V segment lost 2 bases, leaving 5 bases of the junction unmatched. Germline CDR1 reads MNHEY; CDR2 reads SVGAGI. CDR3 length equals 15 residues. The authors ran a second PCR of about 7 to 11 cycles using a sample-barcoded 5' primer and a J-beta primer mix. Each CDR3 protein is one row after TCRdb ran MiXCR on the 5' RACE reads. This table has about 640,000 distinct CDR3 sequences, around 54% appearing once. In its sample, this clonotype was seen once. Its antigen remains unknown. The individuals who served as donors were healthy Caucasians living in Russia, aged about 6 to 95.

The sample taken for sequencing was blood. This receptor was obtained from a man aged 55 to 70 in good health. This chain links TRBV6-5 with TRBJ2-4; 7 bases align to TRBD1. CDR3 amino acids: CASSYRETGKNIQYF. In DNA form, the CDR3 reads TGTGCCAGCAGTTACCGAGAGACAGGGAAAAACATTCAGTACTTC.